This T cell receptor (beta chain) originates from a study of cytomegalovirus exposure and HLA in healthy donors. Germline V gene sequence: CDR1 SGHAT, CDR2 FQDESV (reference sequence). V was cut by 2 bases and J by 6 bases, with 17 bases left in between. This CDR3 contains 16 residues. Points from the study as a whole: According to the study, roughly 160 TCR beta chains were cytomegalovirus-associated. Later analysis indicated greater clonal expansion among HLA-associated TCR beta chains than among equally common other chains. Most TCR sequences proved rare, with some public TCRs found in many donors. Evidence from a later analysis indicated that most CMV-associated TCR beta chains looked HLA-restricted.

Comments on this clone: Its antigen is still unknown.

The PCR contained 60 Vbeta and 13 Jbeta primers. Profiled with immunoSEQ multiplex PCR; TCRdb holds only in-frame clones, not every one. This sample has around 120,000 clones, with 80% found just once. The clonotype was recovered from a female donor in good health and CMV-seropositive. Sequenced input: PBMCs. The gene calls are TRBV11-1 and TRBJ1-5; tentatively, D is TRBD1 (5 bases). CDR3 sequence: CASSLRTNRSSQPQHF. The CDR3 DNA reads TGTGCCAGCAGCTTACGGACAAATAGGTCTTCTCAGCCCCAGCATTTT.